Listed here are 23 T cell receptor beta chains from one sample, sequenced in a study of blood T cells in healthy people across ages. A second about 6 to 12 cycle PCR used barcoded and J-beta primers. TCRdb reprocessed the 5' RACE reads via MiXCR and lists one record per CDR3 protein. The data show 660,000 or so distinct CDR3 sequences, under 65% seen once. Sequencing was done on a sample of blood. These receptors were obtained from a man between 60 and 75 years old in good health.

The chain recombines TRBV29-1 with TRBJ1-2; tentatively, D is TRBD1 (5 bases). This CDR3 comprises 13 residues. Germline V gene data show CDR1 as SQVTM and CDR2 as ANQGSEA. V was shortened by 4 bases and J by 5 bases, with 14 bases between the two germline ends. CDR3 in amino acids: CSVVRGRDYGYTF. Written as DNA, the CDR3 is TGCAGCGTTGTACGGGGCAGGGATTATGGCTACACCTTC.

The chain links TRBV12-3 or TRBV12-4 to TRBJ1-5, with unresolved D. V lost 1 base and J lost 4, with 8 bases in between. This CDR3 contains 14 residues. CDR3 sequence: CASSLGAQNQPQHF. The CDR3 nucleotides read TGTGCCAGCAGTTTAGGGGCGCAGAATCAGCCCCAGCATTTT.

In DNA, the CDR3 is TGTGCCAGCAGCTGGGGTGGGGAATTCACAGATACGCAGTATTTT. Translated, it gives CASSWGGEFTDTQYF. V and J are TRBV27 and TRBJ2-3, with D unresolved. Germline V gene data show CDR1 as MNHEY and CDR2 as SMNVEV (reference sequence). V shed 6 bases and J shed 2 bases, with 15 bases lying between them. The CDR3 length is 15 residues.

A few counts support this clonotype. The chain is built from TRBV29-1 and TRBJ1-2; the match to TRBD1 covers 7 bases. The CDR3 is 12 residues long. CDR1 SQVTM and CDR2 ANQGSEA come from the germline V gene. V lost 4 bases, J lost 5 bases, and 4 bases stayed unmatched. The DNA for the CDR3 is TGCAGCGTTGGACAGGGATCTTATGGCTACACCTTC. Protein product: CSVGQGSYGYTF.

The chain recombines TRBV29-1 with TRBJ1-2; tentatively, D is TRBD1 (6 bases). Trimming left V 5 bases short and J 0 bases short, with 13 bases between. CDR1 and CDR2 from the germline V gene are SQVTM and ANQGSEA. The CDR3 loop spans 14 amino acids. Written as DNA, the CDR3 is TGCAGCGTTCCCCGAGGGGGGACTAACTATGGCTACACCTTC. It yields the protein CSVPRGGTNYGYTF.

This clonotype was recorded many times. The chain recombines TRBV6-5 with TRBJ1-2; no reliable D call. With 2 bases removed from V and 5 bases from J, the gap between germline ends came to 12 bases. CDR1 and CDR2 from the germline V gene are MNHEY and SVGAGI. The CDR3 is made up of 14 amino acids. The CDR3 DNA is TGTGCCAGCAGTTACGACGCCCGCGGGTATGGCTACACCTTC. It yields the protein CASSYDARGYGYTF.

The chain combines TRBV28 with TRBJ2-1, with TRBD2 matching over 8 bases. J lost 12 bases, V lost 11 bases, and 21 bases had no gene match. This CDR3 region has 15 residues. Germline values: CDR1 MDHEN, CDR2 SYDVKM. CDR3 sequence (DNA): TGTGCCCTCTCTCCTCCAGGGCTAGCGGGTAGAGTGCAGTTCTTC. Translation: CALSPPGLAGRVQFF.

The V call is TRBV5-1, the J call TRBJ2-6; the match to TRBD1 covers 8 bases. The CDR3 sequence is 19 residues long. V trimming: 0 bases; J trimming: 1 base; junction bases outside the gene matches: 9. CDR1 is SGHRS, CDR2 YFSETQ, per germline. This CDR3 is CASSLAFGQGISGANVLTF. In nucleotides, the CDR3 is TGCGCCAGCAGCTTGGCCTTTGGACAGGGAATTTCTGGGGCCAACGTCCTGACTTTC.

The V gene is TRBV28, the J gene TRBJ2-7, with 9 bases matching TRBD1. The CDR3 contains 13 residues. The germline CDR1 and CDR2 sequences are MDHEN and SYDVKM. The V segment lost 4 bases and the J segment 5 bases; nucleotides outside the gene matches: 3. CDR3 DNA sequence: TGTGCCAGCAGTTCGGGACAGGGTGACGAGCAGTACTTC. The encoded protein is CASSSGQGDEQYF.

V usage is TRBV5-1 and J usage is TRBJ2-5, with TRBD1 as a possible D gene (6 bases). V lost 4 bases and J 3 bases, leaving 13 bases between the germline ends. The CDR3 consists of 14 residues. The germline V gene has CDR1 SGHRS and CDR2 YFSETQ. CDR3 loop: CASSGGGTKETQYF. In nucleotides, the CDR3 is TGCGCCAGCAGCGGCGGTGGGACAAAAGAGACCCAGTACTTC. The full variable domain, completed using reference TRBV5-1 and TRBJ2-5, is KAGVTQTPRYLIKTRGQQVTLSCSPISGHRSVSWYQQTPGQGLQFLFEYFSETQRNKGNFPGRFSGRQFSNSRSEMNVSTLELGDSALYLCASSGGGTKETQYFGPGTRLLVL.

This clonotype showed up many times. The chain is built from TRBV6-5 and TRBJ1-2, with TRBD1 identical over 10 bases. Looked up from germline, CDR1 is MNHEY and CDR2 is SVGAGI. This CDR3 is built from 13 residues. Germline trimming cut 6 bases from V and 5 bases from J; bases unmatched to any gene: 3. For the CDR3, the DNA is TGTGCCAGCAGAGGGGACAGGGGATATGGCTACACCTTC. Amino acid sequence: CASRGDRGYGYTF.

CDR3 nucleotide sequence: TGTGCCACCAGCAGAGATAACTACGGGGGGGCGCAGGAGCAGTTCTTC. The encoded protein is CATSRDNYGGAQEQFF. The chain recombines TRBV15 with TRBJ2-1; 8 bases align to TRBD2. The J segment lost 10 bases and the V segment lost 0 bases, leaving 11 bases of the junction unmatched. The CDR3 loop spans 16 amino acids. Germline V lookup: CDR1 LNHNV, CDR2 YYDKDF (reference sequence).

The chain recombines TRBV29-1 with TRBJ1-2; a weak D match, TRBD1 (5 bases). V lost 4 bases and J lost 2, with 8 bases in between. Germline V gene data show CDR1 as SQVTM and CDR2 as ANQGSEA. This CDR3 is built from 12 residues. Written as DNA, the CDR3 is TGCAGCGTTGGCAGGGCGAACTATGGCTACACCTTC. Protein product: CSVGRANYGYTF.

V is TRBV12-3 or TRBV12-4 and J is TRBJ2-5, with 8 bases matching TRBD1. V was clipped by 4 bases and J by 11 bases; unmatched bases: 6. The CDR3 is made up of 12 amino acids. The CDR3 sequence: CASSSDRGKQYF. CDR3 coding DNA: TGTGCCAGCAGTTCCGACAGGGGCAAGCAGTACTTC.

V and J are TRBV2 and TRBJ1-1, with TRBD1 matching 7 bases. Germline loops: CDR1 SNHLY, CDR2 FYNNEI. This CDR3 is built from 14 residues. J gave up 5 bases and V 4 bases, and 7 bases lay outside the gene matches. In nucleotides, the CDR3 is TGTGCCAGCAGTGTTAATAGGGGGCGAACTGAAGCTTTCTTT. Its translation is CASSVNRGRTEAFF.

The chain employs TRBV7-9 and TRBJ1-4; possible D gene TRBD1, 5 bases. The V gene's germline CDR1 is SEHNR and CDR2 FQNEAQ (reference sequence). V lost 5 bases and J 4 bases, leaving 20 bases between the germline ends. CDR3 size: 17 residues. The CDR3 region is CASSPPGGALDNEKLFF. The CDR3 DNA sequence: TGTGCCAGCAGCCCACCGGGGGGAGCCCTGGATAATGAAAAACTGTTTTTT.

The chain employs TRBV9 and TRBJ2-1; tentative D call: TRBD2 (5 bases). This CDR3 has 13 residues. Trimming shortened V by 4 bases and J by 10 bases, and 15 bases separated the two germline ends. Germline V gene sequence: CDR1 SGDLS, CDR2 YYNGEE. For the CDR3, the DNA is TGTGCCAGCAGCCTACAGACTAATGCGGAGCAGTTCTTC. Its translation is CASSLQTNAEQFF.

In its sample, this clonotype was seen once. The chain carries TRBV7-9 and TRBJ2-3, with 8 bases that match TRBD2. CDR3 length: 16 amino acids. The J segment lost 0 bases and the V segment lost 3 bases, leaving 5 bases of the junction unmatched. Germline-derived CDR1 and CDR2 are SEHNR and FQNEAQ (reference sequence). CDR3 in DNA: TGTGCCAGCAGCTTTGGTAGCGGGGCTAGCACAGATACGCAGTATTTT. This encodes CASSFGSGASTDTQYF.

V usage is TRBV20-1 and J usage is TRBJ1-2, with 8 nucleotides matching TRBD1. The ends lost 1 base at V and 8 bases at J; junction bases unmatched: 6. CDR3 length: 13 amino acids. Germline assignment: CDR1 DFQATT and CDR2 SNEGSKA (reference sequence). The CDR3: CSARVQGANGYTF. CDR3 nucleotides: TGCAGTGCTAGAGTGCAGGGGGCGAACGGCTACACCTTC.

The rearrangement uses TRBV11-3 and TRBJ2-1; possible D gene TRBD2, 6 bases. The V end lost 5 bases, the J end lost 8 bases, and 13 bases lay between the germline ends. Germline values: CDR1 SGHNT, CDR2 YENEEA. CDR3 length: 13 residues. CDR3: CASSRGFRDEQFF. The CDR3, as DNA: TGTGCCAGCAGCCGGGGGTTTAGAGATGAGCAGTTCTTC.

This clonotype was seen a single time. A read error may account for a junction end that differs from germline. The rearrangement joins TRBV7-9 to TRBJ2-1; TRBD1 aligns across 8 bases. The V gene's germline CDR1 is SEHNR and CDR2 FQNEAQ (reference sequence). This CDR3 is 17 amino acids long. The CDR3 DNA follows: TGTGCCGGCAGCGTATCACCAGGGGGCCTATTCTACAATGAGCAGTTCTTC. It translates to CAGSVSPGGLFYNEQFF.

The rearrangement uses TRBV29-1 and TRBJ1-2; 7 bases map to TRBD1. Germline CDR1 reads SQVTM; CDR2 reads ANQGSEA. This CDR3 contains 17 residues. The CDR3 region has the DNA TGCAGTACCCGAGGGCCCACCAGGACAGGATCTGGCTATGGCTACACCTTC. It translates to CSTRGPTRTGSGYGYTF.

CDR3 nucleotides: TGTGCCATCAGTGAGGGGACTAGCGGAGGGGAGACCCAGTACTTC. It encodes CAISEGTSGGETQYF. The gene calls are TRBV10-3 and TRBJ2-5; 11 bases align to TRBD2. Germline V lookup: CDR1 ENHRY, CDR2 SYGVKD. This CDR3 contains 15 residues. J lost 5 bases, V lost 2 bases, and 4 bases had no gene match.